The present T cell receptor (beta chain) was sequenced within a study of CD8 T cells in Susac syndrome. Study observations and caveats: Acknowledgment was made by the study that its TCR sequencing and HLA analysis involved a relatively small number of individuals.

Negative magnetic isolation gave CD8+ and CD4+ cells; FACS enriched CD8+ TEMRA. With random hexamers, roughly 0.45 to 1 ug RNA was reverse transcribed. Via MiXCR, TCRdb re-called the immunoSEQ multiplex PCR reads, giving one row per CDR3 protein. Among about 440,000 distinct CDR3 sequences, 75% to 90% were seen once, and the ten largest hold around 0.12%. Notes on this clonotype: Its antigen is currently unknown.

CDR1 and CDR2 (germline): MGHRA, YSYEKL. V was shortened by 0 bases and J by 3 bases, with 9 bases between the two germline ends. This CDR3 is 14 amino acids long. The sequencing input was CD8+ T cells from PBMCs. This chain uses TRBV4-1 with TRBJ2-7; possibly TRBD2 for D (5 bases). This clonotype originated in a human donor with multiple sclerosis. Written as DNA, the CDR3 is TGCGCCAGCAGCCAAGATTTAGAGGGCTACGAGCAGTACTTC. The encoded protein is CASSQDLEGYEQYF.